This T cell receptor beta chain emerged from a study of shared clonotypes between healthy human individuals (dated by TCRdb to 2018 to 2020). Some background on the complete study: Two women and three men aged 18 to 49 years were included in the cohort. To estimate repertoire size and how much clonotypes are shared between individuals, the study performed deep sequencing of blood TCR repertoires from roughly five healthy adults. Per donor, leukapheresis produced somewhere between about 0.8 and 9 billion PBMCs. Different laboratories and diverse techniques were used to prepare libraries and sequence TCR repertoires, to increase sequencing depth and limit assay-specific biases. For each donor, CD4 naive and CD4 memory were each run on three plates, CD8 naive on two plates, and CD8 memory on one plate. The full study reports these points: Only blood was sampled, and tissue TCR repertoires likely differ from those in blood. The small number of donors limited the genetic and exposure-history diversity represented. Rarefaction of sorted-subset datasets indicated incomplete sequencing despite the large sequencing depth. Compared with non-shared clonotypes, the clonotypes found in all four sorted-subset donors had higher generation probabilities. Pairwise subsampling led to the expectation that sequencing depth would affect the degree of clonotype sharing among donors. When several donors were compared, the shared fraction of clonotypes was 5% to 6.5% for naive CD4, approximately 3.5% for naive CD8, more than 2% for memory CD4, and less than 0.45% for memory CD8. Estimated clonotype richness was generally larger for naive than for memory subsets.

The donors were healthy, HIV-negative adults with no recently reported acute infections or vaccinations. Every donor was a Caucasian adult living in Nashville, Tennessee, USA. Magnetic negative selection was used to enrich CD4+ T cells, after which naive cells were positively selected on CD45RA and the negative fraction became the memory subset. Blood was obtained by leukapheresis, after which PBMCs were separated by Ficoll-Histopaque density gradient centrifugation and cryopreserved in liquid nitrogen vapor phase. Purity and quantity of every magnetically sorted T cell population were checked by analytical flow cytometry. Each sorted fraction had its genomic DNA isolated and then quantified by UV absorbance on a Nanodrop 2000c. Reading the germline V gene gives CDR1 MGHRA and CDR2 YSYEKL. The CDR3 has 15 amino acids, counting the end cysteine and phenylalanine. Solely the CDR3 DNA is kept, with 45 bases framed from the first base. Trimming accounts for 0 bases at V and 4 bases at J, while the number of junction bases matched to no gene is 6.

To note about this clone: The clone's antigen remains unknown. Base qualities are missing; no much larger clone stands one base away.

TCR CDR3 regions were amplified from genomic DNA by multiplex PCR using the deep immunoSEQ assay. Extracted genomic DNA from each cell subset was spread evenly across all wells of several immunoSEQ 96-well plates, with each plate serving as a replicate. Each replicate PCR for sorted subsets received 200 ng genomic DNA, equal to roughly 33,000 T cell genomes. Purified libraries were quantified with a Qubit 3.0 fluorometer, sized on a Bioanalyzer 2100, and re-quantified with the KAPA Library Quantification kit. Every immunoSEQ 96-well plate was sequenced on a separate single-read 150-cycle Illumina NextSeq 550 flow cell. Per the source publication's procedure: Because the immunoSEQ output included only junctional sequences and no quality scores, the filtering could not be the same as the filtering used for full-length reads. To assign V/J genes and CDR3, sequences were annotated using PyIR, a Python wrapper for IgBLAST v1.9, with IMGT germline references. Any read was removed if the V/J assignment was weak (E-value above 1e-6), the CDR3 was missing, or the read contained stop codons, out-of-frame junctions, or ambiguous translated residues. V3J clonotypes were defined as sequences sharing an identical inferred V gene, J gene, and CDR3 amino acid sequence. The percentage overlap between two repertoires was calculated by dividing the number of shared unique clonotypes by the size of the smaller repertoire. RTK rarefaction, the Chao1 estimator, and Recon v2.1 estimates of unobserved clonotypes were used to assess repertoire richness. Generation probabilities were computed with OLGA for all TCRbeta clonotypes obtained by the gDNA method from a handful of donors. This immuneACCESS table, as held by TCRdb, lists in-frame sequences with V and J called but not all clones. Of the missing ones, under half trace to an unresolved V gene in checked studies; the others have no known cause. V, J and clone size are those of that table, while D and trimming were read from the DNA. For this sample the table gives roughly 2,500,000 clones, of which 93% were detected only once. The top ten clones comprise approximately 0.36% of the sample.

The sequence joins TRBV4-1 to TRBJ2-7, and 7 bases in between align with TRBD2. Sequences were obtained from naive CD4+ T cells from PBMCs. The sample's cell subset or site label is to be understood as: CD45RA+ positively selected. The source is a man younger than 30 in good health. Some clones in this sample may be carry-over from other donors' samples. The DNA reads TGCGCCAGCAGCCAAGATCGGACTAGTTTGTACGAGCAGTACTTC. This is translated as CASSQDRTSLYEQYF.